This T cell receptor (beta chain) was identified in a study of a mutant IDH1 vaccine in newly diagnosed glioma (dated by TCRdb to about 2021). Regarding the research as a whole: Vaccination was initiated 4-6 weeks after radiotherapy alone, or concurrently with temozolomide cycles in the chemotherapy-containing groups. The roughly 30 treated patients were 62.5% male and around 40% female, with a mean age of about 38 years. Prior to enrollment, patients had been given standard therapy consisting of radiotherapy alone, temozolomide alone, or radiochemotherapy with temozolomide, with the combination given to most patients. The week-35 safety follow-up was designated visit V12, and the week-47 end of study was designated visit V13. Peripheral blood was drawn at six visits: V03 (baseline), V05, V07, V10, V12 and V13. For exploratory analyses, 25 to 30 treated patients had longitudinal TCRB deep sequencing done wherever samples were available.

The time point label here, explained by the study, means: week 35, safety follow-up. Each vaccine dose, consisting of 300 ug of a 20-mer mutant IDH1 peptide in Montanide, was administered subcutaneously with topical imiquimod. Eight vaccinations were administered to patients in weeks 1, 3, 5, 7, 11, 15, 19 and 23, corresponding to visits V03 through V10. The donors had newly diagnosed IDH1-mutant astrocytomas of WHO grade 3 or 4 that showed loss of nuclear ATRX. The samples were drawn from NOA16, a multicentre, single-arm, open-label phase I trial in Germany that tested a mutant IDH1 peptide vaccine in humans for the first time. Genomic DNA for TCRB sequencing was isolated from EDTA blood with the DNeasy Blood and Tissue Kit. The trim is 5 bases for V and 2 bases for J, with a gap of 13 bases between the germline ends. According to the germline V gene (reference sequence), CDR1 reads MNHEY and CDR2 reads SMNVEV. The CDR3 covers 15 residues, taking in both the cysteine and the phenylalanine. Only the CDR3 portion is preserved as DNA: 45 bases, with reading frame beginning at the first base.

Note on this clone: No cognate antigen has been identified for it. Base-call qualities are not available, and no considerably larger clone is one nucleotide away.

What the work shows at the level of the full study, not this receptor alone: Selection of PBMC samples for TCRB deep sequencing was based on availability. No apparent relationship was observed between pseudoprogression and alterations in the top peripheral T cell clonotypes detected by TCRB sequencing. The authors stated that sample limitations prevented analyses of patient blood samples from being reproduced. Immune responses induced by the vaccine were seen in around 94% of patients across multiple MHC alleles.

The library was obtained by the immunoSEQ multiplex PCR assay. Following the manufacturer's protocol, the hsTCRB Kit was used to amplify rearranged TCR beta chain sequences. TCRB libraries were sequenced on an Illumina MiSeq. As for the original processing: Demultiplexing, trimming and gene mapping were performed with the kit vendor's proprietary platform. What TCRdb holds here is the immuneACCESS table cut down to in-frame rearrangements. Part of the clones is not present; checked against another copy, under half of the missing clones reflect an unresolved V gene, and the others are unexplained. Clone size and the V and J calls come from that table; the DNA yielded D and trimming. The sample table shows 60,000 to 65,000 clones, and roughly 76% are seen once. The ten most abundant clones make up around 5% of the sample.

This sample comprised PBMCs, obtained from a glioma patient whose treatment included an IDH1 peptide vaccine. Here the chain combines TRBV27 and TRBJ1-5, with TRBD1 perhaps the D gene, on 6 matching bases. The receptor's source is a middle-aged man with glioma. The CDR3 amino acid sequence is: CASSPGVRGNQPQHF. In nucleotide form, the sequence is TGTGCCAGCAGTCCAGGGGTGAGGGGCAATCAGCCCCAGCATTTT.